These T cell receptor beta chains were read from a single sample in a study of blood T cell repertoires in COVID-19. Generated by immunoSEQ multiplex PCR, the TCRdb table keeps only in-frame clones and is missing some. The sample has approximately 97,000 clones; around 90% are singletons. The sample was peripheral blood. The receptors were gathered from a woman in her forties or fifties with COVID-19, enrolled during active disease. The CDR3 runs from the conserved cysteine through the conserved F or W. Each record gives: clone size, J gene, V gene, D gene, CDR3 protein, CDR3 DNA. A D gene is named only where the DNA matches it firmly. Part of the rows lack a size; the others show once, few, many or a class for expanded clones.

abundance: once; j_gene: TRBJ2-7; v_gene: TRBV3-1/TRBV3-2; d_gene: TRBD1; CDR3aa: CASSPPGTAYYEQYF; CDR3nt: TGTGCCAGCAGCCCCCCCGGGACAGCCTACTACGAGCAGTACTTC
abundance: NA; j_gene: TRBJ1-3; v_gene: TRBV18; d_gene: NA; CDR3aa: CASSPSGGHTGNTIYF; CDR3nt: TGTGCCAGCTCACCTTCGGGGGGACATACCGGAAACACCATATATTTT
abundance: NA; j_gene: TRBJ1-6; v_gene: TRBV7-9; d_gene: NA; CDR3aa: CASSLGTEDTLHF; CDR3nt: TGTGCCAGCAGCTTAGGGACAGAGGACACCCTCCACTTT
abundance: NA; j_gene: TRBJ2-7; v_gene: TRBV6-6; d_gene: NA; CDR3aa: CASIIRPEEQYF; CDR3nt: TGTGCCAGCATCATAAGGCCGGAGGAGCAGTACTTC
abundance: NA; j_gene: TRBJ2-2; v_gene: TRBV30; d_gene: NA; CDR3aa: CAWRPGPGELFF; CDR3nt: TGTGCCTGGAGGCCAGGGCCAGGGGAGCTGTTTTTT
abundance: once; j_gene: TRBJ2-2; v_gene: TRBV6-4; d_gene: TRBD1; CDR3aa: CASSGQGARELFF; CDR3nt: TGTGCCAGCAGTGGACAGGGGGCAAGGGAGCTGTTTTTT
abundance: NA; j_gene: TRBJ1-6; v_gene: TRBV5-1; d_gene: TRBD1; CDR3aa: CASSPGVGQYNSPLHF; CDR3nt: TGCGCCAGCAGTCCCGGCGTGGGACAGTATAATTCACCCCTCCACTTT
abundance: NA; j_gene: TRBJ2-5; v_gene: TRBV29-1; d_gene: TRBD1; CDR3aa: CSGAQGAGYQETQYF; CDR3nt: TGCAGCGGTGCCCAGGGGGCGGGGTACCAAGAGACCCAGTACTTC
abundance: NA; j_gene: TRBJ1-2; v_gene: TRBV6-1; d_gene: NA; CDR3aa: CASSEAPGLSYGYTF; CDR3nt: TGTGCCAGCAGTGAAGCTCCGGGACTCAGCTATGGCTACACCTTC
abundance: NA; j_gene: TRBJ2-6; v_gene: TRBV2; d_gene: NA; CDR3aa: CAGVAGPSSGANVLTF; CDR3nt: TGTGCAGGCGTGGCGGGGCCCAGTTCTGGGGCCAACGTCCTGACTTTC
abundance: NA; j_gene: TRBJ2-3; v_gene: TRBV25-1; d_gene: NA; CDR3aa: CASSERGRGADTQYF; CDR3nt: TGTGCCAGCAGTGAAAGGGGGAGAGGCGCAGATACGCAGTATTTT
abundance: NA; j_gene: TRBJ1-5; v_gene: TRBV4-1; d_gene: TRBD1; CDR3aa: CASGEVGGDQPQHF; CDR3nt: TGCGCCAGCGGTGAGGTAGGGGGCGATCAGCCCCAGCATTTT
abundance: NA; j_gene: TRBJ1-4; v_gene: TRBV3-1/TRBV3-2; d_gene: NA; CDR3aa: CASSQGSPGMAEKLFF; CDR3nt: TGTGCCAGCAGCCAAGGATCACCAGGGATGGCTGAAAAACTGTTTTTT
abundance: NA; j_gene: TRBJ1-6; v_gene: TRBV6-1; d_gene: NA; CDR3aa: CASSEMLEGRNSPLHF; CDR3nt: TGTGCCAGCAGTGAAATGTTGGAGGGACGTAATTCACCCCTCCACTTT
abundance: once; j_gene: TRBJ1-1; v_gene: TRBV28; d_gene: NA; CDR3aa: CASSFLQQNTEAFF; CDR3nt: TGTGCCAGCAGTTTCCTTCAACAGAACACTGAAGCTTTCTTT
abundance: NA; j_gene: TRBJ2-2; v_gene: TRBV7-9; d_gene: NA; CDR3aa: CASSRDTTGELFF; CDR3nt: TGTGCCAGCAGCCGGGACACCACCGGGGAGCTGTTTTTT
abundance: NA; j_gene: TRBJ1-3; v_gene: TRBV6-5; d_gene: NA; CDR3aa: CASSYSRGTGNTIYF; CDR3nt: TGTGCCAGCAGTTACTCGCGAGGGACTGGAAACACCATATATTTT
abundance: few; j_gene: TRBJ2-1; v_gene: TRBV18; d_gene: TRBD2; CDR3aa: CASSPPAGGSDNEQFF; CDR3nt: TGTGCCAGCTCACCACCGGCCGGGGGGTCGGACAATGAGCAGTTCTTC
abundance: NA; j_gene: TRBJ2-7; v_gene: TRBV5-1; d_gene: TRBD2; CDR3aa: CASSIGTSGGSEQYF; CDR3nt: TGCGCCAGCAGCATCGGGACTAGCGGGGGAAGCGAGCAGTACTTC
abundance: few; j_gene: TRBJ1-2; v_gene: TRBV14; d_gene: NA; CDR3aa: CASSQAIGYTF; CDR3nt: TGTGCCAGCAGCCAAGCTATAGGCTACACCTTC
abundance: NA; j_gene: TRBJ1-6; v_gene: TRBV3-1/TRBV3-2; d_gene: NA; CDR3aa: CASSQVNDINNSPLHF; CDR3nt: TGTGCCAGCAGCCAAGTAAACGACATTAATAATTCACCCCTCCACTTT
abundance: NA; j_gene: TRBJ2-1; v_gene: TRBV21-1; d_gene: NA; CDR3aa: CASSNSGGPYNEQFF; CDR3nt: TGTGCCAGCAGCAATAGCGGGGGCCCCTACAATGAGCAGTTCTTC
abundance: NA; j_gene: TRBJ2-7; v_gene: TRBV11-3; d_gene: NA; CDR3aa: CASSIQREQYF; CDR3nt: TGTGCCAGCAGCATTCAACGGGAGCAGTACTTC
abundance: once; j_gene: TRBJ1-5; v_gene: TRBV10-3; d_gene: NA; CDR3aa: CAISVPTGNQPQHF; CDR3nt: TGTGCCATCAGTGTCCCGACAGGCAATCAGCCCCAGCATTTT
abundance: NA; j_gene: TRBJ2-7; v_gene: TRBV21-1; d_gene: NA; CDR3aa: CASSVGQGADTDNEQYF; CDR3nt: NA
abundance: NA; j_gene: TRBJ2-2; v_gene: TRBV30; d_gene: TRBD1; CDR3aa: CAWSHQGARTGELFF; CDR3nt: TGTGCCTGGAGTCACCAGGGGGCACGGACCGGGGAGCTGTTTTTT
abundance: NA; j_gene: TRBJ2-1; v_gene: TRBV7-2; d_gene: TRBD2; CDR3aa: CASSLNVGGAYNEQFF; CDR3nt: TGTGCCAGCAGCTTAAATGTGGGGGGGGCCTACAATGAGCAGTTCTTC
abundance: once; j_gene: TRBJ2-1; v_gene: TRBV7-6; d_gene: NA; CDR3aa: CASSLARGGNNEQFF; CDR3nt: TGTGCCAGCAGCTTAGCGCGCGGGGGCAACAATGAGCAGTTCTTC
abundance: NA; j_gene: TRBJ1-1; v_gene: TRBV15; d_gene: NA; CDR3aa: CATSSPSNTEAFF; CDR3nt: TGTGCCACCAGCAGTCCCTCGAACACTGAAGCTTTCTTT